One T cell receptor (beta chain) is described in this entry. Its antigen is undetermined. The authors extracted at least 6 micrograms of total RNA per sample. This sample was taken from a study of blood T cells in healthy people across ages. Findings of the study overall: Long-lived donors exceeded aged donors in naive CD4+ cells and diversity.

CDR1 LNHNV and CDR2 YYDKDF come from the germline V gene (reference sequence). This CDR3 is built from 15 residues. V shed 5 bases and J 4 bases; nucleotides not matched to a gene: 6. Primers used in a second PCR of roughly 6 to 12 cycles were a sample-barcoded 5' primer and a J-beta primer mix. Unique molecular identifiers of 12 random nucleotides labeled each cDNA. MiXCR, applied by TCRdb to the 5' RACE reads, yields one record per CDR3 protein. The sample has 1 million to 1.2 million distinct CDR3 sequences; 35% to 40% are singletons. This receptor was taken from a man aged 18 to 30 in good health. J is TRBJ2-3 and V is TRBV15; 10 bases align to TRBD1. Sample: blood. This CDR3 reads CATSLDRGFSDTQYF. The CDR3, as DNA: TGTGCCACCAGCCTGGACAGGGGGTTTTCAGATACGCAGTATTTT.